The 15 T cell receptor beta chains reported below all come from one sample, sequenced in a study of T cells and Merkel cell carcinoma outcomes. Clones were read by immunoSEQ multiplex PCR, and TCRdb kept only the in-frame ones, dropping some. The sample lists some 470 clones, 70% to 90% occurring once. The sample taken for sequencing was tumor tissue from Merkel cell carcinoma. Receptors originate from a human donor with Merkel cell carcinoma.

The gene calls are TRBV13 and TRBJ2-5; D possibly uses TRBD1 or TRBD2 (6 bases each). Trimming removed 5 bases at V and 2 bases at J, with 15 bases between. CDR3 length: 15 amino acids. Germline loops: CDR1 PRHDT, CDR2 FYEKMQ (reference sequence). Here the CDR3 DNA reads TGTGCCAGCAGCCTGCCCGGGGGCGGACAAGAGACCCAGTACTTC. Its protein is CASSLPGGGQETQYF.

The chain combines TRBV28 with TRBJ1-5; possibly TRBD1 for D (5 bases). CDR3 length equals 13 residues. V was pared by 6 bases and J by 4 bases, with 10 bases between. Germline V gene lookup returns CDR1 MDHEN and CDR2 SYDVKM. CDR3 DNA: TGTGCCAGCAGCTGGGGCTGGAATCAGCCCCAGCATTTT. It codes for CASSWGWNQPQHF. Full variable domain (remainder filled in from reference TRBV28 and TRBJ1-5): DVKVTQSSRYLVKRTGEKVFLECVQDMDHENMFWYRQDPGLGLRLIYFSYDVKMKEKGDIPEGYSVSREKKERFSLILESASTNQTSMYLCASSWGWNQPQHFGDGTRLSIL.

The V call is TRBV15, the J call TRBJ2-3; the D call may be TRBD1 or TRBD2 (5 bases each). Per germline, CDR1 LNHNV and CDR2 YYDKDF (reference sequence). The CDR3 sequence is 16 residues long. The ends were cut back, 0 bases at V and 3 bases at J, with 13 bases in the middle. The CDR3 sequence is CATSRDERGRTDTQYF. CDR3 DNA sequence: TGTGCCACCAGCAGAGATGAGAGGGGCCGGACAGATACGCAGTATTTT.

This clone was picked up one time. A junction end diverges from the germline sequence, so it may reflect a read error. The CDR3 nucleotides read TGTGCCAGCAGGGTATCTGACAGGGGAGGCCAGCCCCAGCATTTT. Its translation: CASRVSDRGGQPQHF. V gene TRBV5-1 combines with J gene TRBJ1-5; TRBD1 aligns across 8 bases. This CDR3 is built from 15 residues. From germline, CDR1 is SGHRS and CDR2 YFSETQ.

In its sample, this clone was seen once. V gene TRBV5-5 combines with J gene TRBJ1-2, with D possibly matching TRBD1 (5 bases). Trimming removed 1 base from V and 5 bases from J, with 18 bases in between. CDR1 and CDR2 (germline): SGHKS, YYEKEE (reference sequence). This CDR3 spans 16 amino acids. The CDR3 DNA reads TGTGCCAGCAGCTTGTTTCGGGGGGGAAATGGGTATGGCTACACCTTC. Protein product: CASSLFRGGNGYGYTF.

On this clone: This sample also contains other DNA sequences that code for the same CDR3. The gene calls are TRBV10-1 and TRBJ2-1; D might be TRBD1 (5 bases). The V end lost 3 bases, the J end lost 4 bases, and 19 bases lay between the germline ends. Germline CDR1 reads WNHNN; CDR2 reads SYGVQD (reference sequence). This CDR3 contains 17 residues. CDR3 coding DNA: TGCGCCAGCAGTGACTCTTCGGTCGGTGGGGCGTACAATGAGCAGTTCTTC. Translated: CASSDSSVGGAYNEQFF.

The V and J genes are TRBV5-4 and TRBJ2-5; either TRBD1 or TRBD2 may fit D (6 bases each). This CDR3 has 16 residues. Germline-derived CDR1 and CDR2 are SGHNT and YYREEE (reference sequence). Trimming pared 4 bases from V and 7 bases from J, leaving 23 bases between. DNA of the CDR3: TGTGCCAGCAGCCAACAAAGGGGGGCAGAGGGGGGGACCCAGTACTTC. It yields the protein CASSQQRGAEGGTQYF. Using reference TRBV5-4 and TRBJ2-5 for the parts outside the CDR3, the full variable domain is ETGVTQSPTHLIKTRGQQVTLRCSSQSGHNTVSWYQQALGQGPQFIFQYYREEENGRGNFPPRFSGLQFPNYSSELNVNALELDDSALYLCASSQQRGAEGGTQYFGPGTRLLVL.

V usage is TRBV4-2 and J usage is TRBJ2-2; D tentatively fits TRBD1 or TRBD2 (5 bases each). Trimming left V 1 base short and J 7 bases short, with 7 bases between. The CDR3 consists of 13 residues. Germline lookup yields CDR1 LGHNA and CDR2 YNFKEQ. CDR3 sequence (DNA): TGTGCCAGCAGCCAAGGAGGGGTCGGGGAGCTGTTTTTT. Amino acids: CASSQGGVGELFF.

The genes are TRBV18 and TRBJ2-3, with TRBD2 as a possible D gene (6 bases). The germline V and J ends were trimmed by 7 bases and 5 bases, with 16 bases remaining between them. Germline-derived CDR1 and CDR2 are KGHSH and LQKENI. This CDR3 is built from 14 residues. The CDR3 nucleotides read TGTGCCAGCTTACCCAACGTAGCGGTAGATACGCAGTATTTT. It translates to CASLPNVAVDTQYF.

This chain links TRBV19 with TRBJ2-1; 11 positions match TRBD1. The CDR3 contains 17 residues. Germline-derived CDR1 and CDR2 are LNHDA and SQIVND (reference sequence). V was pared by 6 bases and J by 7 bases, with 14 bases of the junction left unmatched. CDR3 region: CASSPGSGTGGLNEQFF. CDR3 sequence (DNA): TGTGCCAGTAGCCCTGGCTCCGGGACAGGGGGTTTAAATGAGCAGTTCTTC. Together with reference TRBV19 and TRBJ2-1, the CDR3 gives the full variable domain: DGGITQSPKYLFRKEGQNVTLSCEQNLNHDAMYWYRQDPGQGLRLIYYSQIVNDFQKGDIAEGYSVSREKKESFPLTVTSAQKNPTAFYLCASSPGSGTGGLNEQFFGPGTRLTVL.

The chain uses TRBV5-4 and TRBJ2-3; 12 positions match TRBD2. This CDR3 has 15 amino acids. The germline gives CDR1 SGHNT, CDR2 YYREEE (reference sequence). V shed 5 bases, J shed 6 bases, and the junction held 7 bases outside the gene matches. The CDR3 loop is CASRPSGGALDTQYF. The CDR3 DNA reads as TGTGCCAGCAGGCCTAGCGGGGGGGCCTTGGATACGCAGTATTTT.

This clone was recorded only once. The chain recombines TRBV4-1 with TRBJ2-5; TRBD2 is a possible D gene (6 bases). V lost 0 bases to trimming and J lost 12 bases, with 23 bases between them. Germline CDR1 MGHRA, CDR2 YSYEKL. The CDR3 extends over 16 amino acids. CDR3 protein: CASSQDAGLILTGKYF. CDR3 sequence (DNA): TGCGCCAGCAGCCAAGACGCGGGGCTAATCCTAACCGGGAAGTACTTC.

J is TRBJ1-5 and V is TRBV27; the D gene is possibly TRBD1 (5 bases). Germline V gives CDR1 MNHEY, CDR2 SMNVEV (reference sequence). This CDR3 has 15 amino acids. V was shortened by 0 bases and J by 9 bases, with 15 bases between the two germline ends. CDR3 sequence (DNA): TGTGCCAGCAGTTTATCATCCCCAGGGAGGGGGCCCCAGCATTTT. It specifies CASSLSSPGRGPQHF.

CDR3 in DNA: TGTGCCAGCAGTTACTCTAACAGTTTCTCCTACGAGCAGTACTTC. Its protein product is CASSYSNSFSYEQYF. The J gene is TRBJ2-7, the V gene TRBV6-6; D is unclear. The CDR3 has 15 amino acids. With 0 bases removed from V and 0 bases from J, the gap between germline ends came to 9 bases. The germline V gene encodes CDR1 MNHNY and CDR2 SVGAGI (reference sequence).

Only a few counts were recorded for this clone. The chain is built from TRBV12-5 and TRBJ2-7; D might be TRBD1 (6 bases). CDR1 is LGHNT, CDR2 FRNRAP, per germline. V shed 6 bases and J shed 2 bases, with 17 bases lying between them. This CDR3 is 15 amino acids long. The CDR3 protein is CASGDTGTHPYEQYF. For the CDR3, the DNA is TGTGCTAGTGGAGATACAGGGACCCATCCCTACGAGCAGTACTTC.